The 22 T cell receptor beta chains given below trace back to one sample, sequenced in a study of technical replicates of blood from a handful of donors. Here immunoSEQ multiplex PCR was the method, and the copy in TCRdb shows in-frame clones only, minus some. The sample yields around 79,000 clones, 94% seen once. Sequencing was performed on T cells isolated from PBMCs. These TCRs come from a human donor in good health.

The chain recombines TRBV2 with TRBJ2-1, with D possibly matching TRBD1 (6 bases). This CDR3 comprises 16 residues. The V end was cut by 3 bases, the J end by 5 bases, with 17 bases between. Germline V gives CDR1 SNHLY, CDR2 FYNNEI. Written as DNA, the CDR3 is TGTGCCAGCAGTGAGGTGGGCAGGGGCAGAAACAATGAGCAGTTCTTC. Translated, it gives CASSEVGRGRNNEQFF.

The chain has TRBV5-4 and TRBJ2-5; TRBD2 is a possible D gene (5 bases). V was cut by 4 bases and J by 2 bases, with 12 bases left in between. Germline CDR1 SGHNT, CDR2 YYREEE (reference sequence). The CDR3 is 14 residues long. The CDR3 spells CASSPTRDQETQYF. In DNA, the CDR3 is TGTGCCAGCAGCCCGACCCGGGATCAAGAGACCCAGTACTTC.

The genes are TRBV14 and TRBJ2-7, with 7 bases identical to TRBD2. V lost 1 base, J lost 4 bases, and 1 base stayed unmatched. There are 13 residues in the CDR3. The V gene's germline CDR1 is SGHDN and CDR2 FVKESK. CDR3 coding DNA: TGTGCCAGCAGCCAAGGGGGGGGATACGAGCAGTACTTC. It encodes CASSQGGGYEQYF.

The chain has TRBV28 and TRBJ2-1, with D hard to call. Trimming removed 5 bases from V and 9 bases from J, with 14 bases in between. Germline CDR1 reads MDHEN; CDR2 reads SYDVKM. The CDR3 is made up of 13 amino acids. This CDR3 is CASSPPKNTEQFF. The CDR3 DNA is TGTGCCAGCAGTCCGCCCAAGAACACTGAGCAGTTCTTC.

CDR3 residues: CASSFIYNEQFF. The DNA of the CDR3 is TGTGCCAGCAGCTTCATCTACAATGAGCAGTTCTTC. The chain joins TRBV5-5 to TRBJ2-1; D call uncertain. The CDR3 runs to 12 residues. The ends were cut back, 2 bases at V and 3 bases at J, with 3 bases in the middle. Germline V CDR1 and CDR2: SGHKS, YYEKEE (reference sequence). The complete variable domain, with remaining parts taken from reference TRBV5-5 and TRBJ2-1, reads DAGVTQSPTHLIKTRGQQVTLRCSPISGHKSVSWYQQVLGQGPQFIFQYYEKEERGRGNFPDRFSARQFPNYSSELNVNALLLGDSALYLCASSFIYNEQFFGPGTRLTVL.

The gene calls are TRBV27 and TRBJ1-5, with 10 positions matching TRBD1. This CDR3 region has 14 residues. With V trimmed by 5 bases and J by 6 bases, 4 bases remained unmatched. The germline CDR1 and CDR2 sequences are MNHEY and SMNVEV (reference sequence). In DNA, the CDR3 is TGTGCCAGCAGTGCGACAGGGGGCGGTCAGCCCCAGCATTTT. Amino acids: CASSATGGGQPQHF.

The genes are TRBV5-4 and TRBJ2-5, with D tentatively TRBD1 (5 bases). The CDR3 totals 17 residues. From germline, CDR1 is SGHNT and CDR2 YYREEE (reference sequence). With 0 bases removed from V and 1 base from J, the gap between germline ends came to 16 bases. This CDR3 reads CASSLGGLGLPQETQYF. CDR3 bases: TGTGCCAGCAGCTTGGGGGGCCTAGGGCTACCCCAAGAGACCCAGTACTTC.

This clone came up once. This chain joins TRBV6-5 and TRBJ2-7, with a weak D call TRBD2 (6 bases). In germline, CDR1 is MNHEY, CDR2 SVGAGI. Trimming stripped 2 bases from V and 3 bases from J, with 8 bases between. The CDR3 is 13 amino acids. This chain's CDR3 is CASSYGAGYEQYF. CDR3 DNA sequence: TGTGCCAGCAGTTACGGAGCGGGCTACGAGCAGTACTTC.

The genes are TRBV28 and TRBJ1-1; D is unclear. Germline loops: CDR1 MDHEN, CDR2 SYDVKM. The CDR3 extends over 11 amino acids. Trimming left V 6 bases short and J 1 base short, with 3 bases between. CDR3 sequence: CASRQNTEAFF. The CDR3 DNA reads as TGTGCCAGCAGACAGAACACTGAAGCTTTCTTT.

Written as DNA, the CDR3 is TGTGCCAGCAGCTTGACAGCGAACAATCAGCCCCAGCATTTT. Residues: CASSLTANNQPQHF. This chain uses TRBV7-6 with TRBJ1-5, with D possibly TRBD1 on 5 matching bases. Germline V gene sequence: CDR1 SGHVS, CDR2 FNYEAQ. V was cut by 3 bases and J by 3 bases, with 9 bases left in between. The CDR3 is 14 amino acids.

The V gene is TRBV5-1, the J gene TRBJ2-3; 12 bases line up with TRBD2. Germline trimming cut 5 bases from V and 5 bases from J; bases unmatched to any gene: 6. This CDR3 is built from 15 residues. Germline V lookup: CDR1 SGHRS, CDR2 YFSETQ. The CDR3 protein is CASSFLAGGQDTQYF. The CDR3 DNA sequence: TGCGCCAGCAGTTTTCTAGCGGGGGGGCAAGATACGCAGTATTTT.

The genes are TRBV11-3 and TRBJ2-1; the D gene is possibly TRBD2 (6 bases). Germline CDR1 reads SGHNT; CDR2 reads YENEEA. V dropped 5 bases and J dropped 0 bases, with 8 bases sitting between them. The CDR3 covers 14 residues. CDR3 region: CASSRESSYNEQFF. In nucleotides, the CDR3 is TGTGCCAGCAGCCGGGAGAGCTCCTACAATGAGCAGTTCTTC.

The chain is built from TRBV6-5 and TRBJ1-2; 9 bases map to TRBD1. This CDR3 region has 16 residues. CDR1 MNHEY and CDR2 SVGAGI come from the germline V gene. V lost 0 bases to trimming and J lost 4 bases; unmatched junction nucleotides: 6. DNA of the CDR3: TGTGCCAGCAGTTACTCGAGACCGGGACAGGGCTATGGCTACACCTTC. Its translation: CASSYSRPGQGYGYTF.

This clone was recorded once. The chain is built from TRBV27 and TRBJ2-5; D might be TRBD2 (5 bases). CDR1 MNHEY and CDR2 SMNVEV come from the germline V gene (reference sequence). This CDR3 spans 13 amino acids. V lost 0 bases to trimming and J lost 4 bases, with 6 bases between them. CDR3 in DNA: TGTGCCAGCAGTTTATCGGCGGGAGAGACCCAGTACTTC. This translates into CASSLSAGETQYF.

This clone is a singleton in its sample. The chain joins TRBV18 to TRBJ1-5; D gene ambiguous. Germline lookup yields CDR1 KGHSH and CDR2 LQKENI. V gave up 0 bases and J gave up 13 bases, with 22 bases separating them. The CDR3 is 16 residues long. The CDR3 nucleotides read TGTGCCAGCTCACCACCGCATAGTGCGGGTCCCATAAAGCAGCATTTT. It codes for CASSPPHSAGPIKQHF.

The CDR3, as DNA: TGTGCCAGCGGCTCGTACGAGCAGTACTTC. Translation gives CASGSYEQYF. The V gene is TRBV28, the J gene TRBJ2-7; D gene ambiguous. Germline lookup yields CDR1 MDHEN and CDR2 SYDVKM. The CDR3 loop spans 10 amino acids. The V gene lost 8 bases and the J gene lost 4 bases, with 6 bases spanning the gap.

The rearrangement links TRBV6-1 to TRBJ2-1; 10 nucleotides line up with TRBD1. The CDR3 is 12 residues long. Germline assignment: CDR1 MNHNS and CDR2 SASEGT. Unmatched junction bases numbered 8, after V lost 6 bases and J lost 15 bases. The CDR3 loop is CASSATGGNGFF. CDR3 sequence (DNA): TGTGCCAGCAGCGCGACAGGGGGCAACGGGTTCTTC.

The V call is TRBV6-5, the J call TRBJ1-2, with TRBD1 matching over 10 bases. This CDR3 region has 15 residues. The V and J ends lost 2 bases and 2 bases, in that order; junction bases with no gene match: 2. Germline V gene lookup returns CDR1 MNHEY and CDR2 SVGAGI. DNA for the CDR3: TGTGCCAGCAGTTACGGGGGACAGGGGAACTATGGCTACACCTTC. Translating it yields CASSYGGQGNYGYTF.

CDR3 region: CASSHGTTWEQYF. The DNA for the CDR3 is TGTGCCAGCAGCCACGGGACTACTTGGGAGCAGTACTTC. The genes are TRBV27 and TRBJ2-7; 7 nucleotides match TRBD2. Germline trimming cut 6 bases from V and 7 bases from J; bases unmatched to any gene: 9. The CDR3 consists of 13 residues. Germline-derived CDR1 and CDR2 are MNHEY and SMNVEV (reference sequence).

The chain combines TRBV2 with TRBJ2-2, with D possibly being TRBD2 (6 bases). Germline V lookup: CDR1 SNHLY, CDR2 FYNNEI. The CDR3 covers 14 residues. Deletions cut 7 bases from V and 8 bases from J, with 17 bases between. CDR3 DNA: TGTGCCAGCAACGAGGAAACGGGGAGGGGGGAGCTGTTTTTT. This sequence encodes CASNEETGRGELFF.

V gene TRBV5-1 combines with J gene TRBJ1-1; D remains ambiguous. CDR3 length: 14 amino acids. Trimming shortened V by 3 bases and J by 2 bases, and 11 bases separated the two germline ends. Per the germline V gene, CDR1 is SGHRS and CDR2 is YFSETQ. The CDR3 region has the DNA TGCGCCAGCAGCTCGGTTTACAGAAACACTGAAGCTTTCTTT. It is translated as CASSSVYRNTEAFF.

CDR3 protein: CASSSLRSVEAFF. The CDR3 DNA reads as TGTGCCAGCTCGTCACTTCGGTCTGTGGAAGCTTTCTTT. The chain employs TRBV18 and TRBJ1-1; D gene uncertain. CDR3 length equals 13 residues. The germline V gene encodes CDR1 KGHSH and CDR2 LQKENI. V gave up 6 bases and J gave up 8 bases, with 16 bases separating them.